This entry concerns a single TCR beta chain. These data come from a study of blood T cell repertoires in COVID-19. About the study: The study drew acute and convalescent COVID-19 samples from the United States, Italy and Spain. T cells, B-cell-depleted T cells, or PBMCs supplied cDNA or gDNA.

V was clipped by 6 bases and J by 1 base, with 16 bases between them. Germline V gene lookup returns CDR1 SGHDN and CDR2 FVKESK. The CDR3 has 16 residues. In the study's own analysis: Reference gene primer amplification gave nucleated cell count estimates. Sequencing used immunoSEQ multiplex PCR; TCRdb keeps in-frame clones, though not all of them. V and J calls and clone size are copied from that table; D and trimming were computed from the DNA. The repertoire consists of around 94,000 clones, with more than 80% occurring once and the leading ten covering 3.5% to 5.5%. The receptor was derived from a human donor in a cohort sampled during active COVID-19. Material for sequencing was peripheral blood. The J gene is TRBJ1-3, the V gene TRBV14; no firm D call. The CDR3, as DNA: TGTGCCAGCAGTCTAATAGAAGGCGGATCTGGAAACACCATATATTTT. The encoded protein is CASSLIEGGSGNTIYF.